One T cell receptor beta chain is described in this entry. The antigen remains undetermined. This entry belongs to a study of cytomegalovirus exposure and HLA in healthy donors. In the study overall: An early data release held approximately 85 million unique TCRs from HLA-typed donors. Study results and limitations: It was reported in a later analysis that an Asian-associated ancestry cluster showed fewer N-insertions than the 666-donor mean. Presence/absence analyses supposed approximately even sequencing depth among donors. The study flagged around 160 TCR beta chains as cytomegalovirus-associated.

V was pared by 5 bases and J by 7 bases, with 14 bases between. CDR3 length equals 13 residues. The V gene's germline CDR1 is PRHDT and CDR2 FYEKMQ (reference sequence). The PCR had 60 Vbeta and 13 Jbeta primers. Data came from immunoSEQ multiplex PCR; TCRdb stores just in-frame clones and leaves some out. The data show about 190,000 clones, 80% to 85% seen once. V usage is TRBV13 and J usage is TRBJ1-2, with D possibly matching TRBD1 (5 bases). The source is a woman aged 18-30 years in good health and CMV-seronegative. The sample consisted of PBMCs. CDR3 sequence: CASSRTQGSGYTF. For the CDR3, the DNA is TGTGCCAGCAGCCGGACGCAGGGCTCTGGCTACACCTTC. The full variable domain, its missing parts supplied by reference TRBV13 and TRBJ1-2, is AAGVIQSPRHLIKEKRETATLKCYPIPRHDTVYWYQQGPGQDPQFLISFYEKMQSDKGSIPDRFSAQQFSDYHSELNMSSLELGDSALYFCASSRTQGSGYTFGSGTRLTVV.